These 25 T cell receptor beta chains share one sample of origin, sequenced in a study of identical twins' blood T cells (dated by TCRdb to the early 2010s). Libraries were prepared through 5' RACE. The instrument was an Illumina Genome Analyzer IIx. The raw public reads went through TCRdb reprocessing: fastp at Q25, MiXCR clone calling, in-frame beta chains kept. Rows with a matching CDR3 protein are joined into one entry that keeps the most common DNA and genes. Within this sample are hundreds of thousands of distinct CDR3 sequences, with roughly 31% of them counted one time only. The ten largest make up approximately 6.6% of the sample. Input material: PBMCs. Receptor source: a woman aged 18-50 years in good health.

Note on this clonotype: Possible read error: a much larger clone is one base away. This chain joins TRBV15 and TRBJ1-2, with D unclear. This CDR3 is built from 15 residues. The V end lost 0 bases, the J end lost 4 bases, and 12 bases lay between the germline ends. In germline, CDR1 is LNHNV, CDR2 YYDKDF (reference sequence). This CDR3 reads CATSRDLTNIYGYTF. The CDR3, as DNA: TGTGCCACCAGCAGAGATCTAACAAATATCTATGGCTACACCTTC.

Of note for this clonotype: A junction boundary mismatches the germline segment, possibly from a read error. The CDR3 DNA sequence: TGCGCCAACAGCAACCTGGGGGGCGACACTGAAGCTTTCTTT. This sequence encodes CANSNLGGDTEAFF. This chain uses TRBV5-1 with TRBJ1-1; tentatively, D is TRBD1 (6 bases). Germline assignment: CDR1 SGHRS and CDR2 YFSETQ. This CDR3 spans 14 amino acids.

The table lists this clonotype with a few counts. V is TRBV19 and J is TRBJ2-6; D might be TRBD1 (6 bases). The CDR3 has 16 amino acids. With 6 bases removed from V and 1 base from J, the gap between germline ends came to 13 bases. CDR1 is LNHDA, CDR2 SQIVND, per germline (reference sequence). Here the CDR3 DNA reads TGTGCCAGTAGGACAGGATCCTTTTCTGGGGCCAACGTCCTGACTTTC. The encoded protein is CASRTGSFSGANVLTF.

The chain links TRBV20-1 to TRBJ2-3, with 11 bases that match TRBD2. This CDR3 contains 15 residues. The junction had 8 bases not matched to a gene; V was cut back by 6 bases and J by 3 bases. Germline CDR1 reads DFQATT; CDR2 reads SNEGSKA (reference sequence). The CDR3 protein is CSAIPSGRRTDTQYF. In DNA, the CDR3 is TGCAGTGCCATACCTAGCGGGAGGAGGACAGATACGCAGTATTTT.

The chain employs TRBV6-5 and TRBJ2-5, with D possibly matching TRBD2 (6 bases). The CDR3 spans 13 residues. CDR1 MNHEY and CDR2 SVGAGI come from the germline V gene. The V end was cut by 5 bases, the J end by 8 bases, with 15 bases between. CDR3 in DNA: TGTGCCAGCAGTAGGGGACCGGGAGAAACCCAGTACTTC. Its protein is CASSRGPGETQYF.

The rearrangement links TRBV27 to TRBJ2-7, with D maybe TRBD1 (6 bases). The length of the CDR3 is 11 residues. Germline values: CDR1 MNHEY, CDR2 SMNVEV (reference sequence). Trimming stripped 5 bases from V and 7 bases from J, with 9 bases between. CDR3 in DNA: TGTGCCAGCAGTAAGAGGGGGGAGCAGTACTTC. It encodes CASSKRGEQYF.

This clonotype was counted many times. The CDR3 loop reads CASSYGQTEAFF. For the CDR3, the DNA is TGTGCCAGCAGCTACGGACAGACTGAAGCTTTCTTT. The chain combines TRBV6-2 or TRBV6-3 with TRBJ1-1; perhaps TRBD1 as D (6 bases). Germline V CDR1 and CDR2: MNHEY, SVGEGT. This CDR3 has 12 residues. Between the trimmed V and J ends, which lost 6 bases and 5 bases, there was a span of 10 bases.

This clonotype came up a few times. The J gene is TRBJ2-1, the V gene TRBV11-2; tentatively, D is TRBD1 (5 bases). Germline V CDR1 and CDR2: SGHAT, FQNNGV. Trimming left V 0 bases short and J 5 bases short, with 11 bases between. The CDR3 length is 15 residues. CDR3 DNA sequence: TGTGCCAGCAGCTTAGAGTGGGGCCAGAACAATGAGCAGTTCTTC. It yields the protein CASSLEWGQNNEQFF. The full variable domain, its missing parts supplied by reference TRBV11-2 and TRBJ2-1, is EAGVAQSPRYKIIEKRQSVAFWCNPISGHATLYWYQQILGQGPKLLIQFQNNGVVDDSQLPKDRFSAERLKGVDSTLKIQPAKLEDSAVYLCASSLEWGQNNEQFFGPGTRLTVL.

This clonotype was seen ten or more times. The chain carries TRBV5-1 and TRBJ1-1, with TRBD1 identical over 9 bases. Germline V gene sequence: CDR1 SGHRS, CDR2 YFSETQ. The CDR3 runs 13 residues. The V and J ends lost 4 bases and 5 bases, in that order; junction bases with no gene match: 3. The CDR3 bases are TGCGCCAGCAGCGAGGGACAGGGAACTGAAGCTTTCTTT. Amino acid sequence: CASSEGQGTEAFF.

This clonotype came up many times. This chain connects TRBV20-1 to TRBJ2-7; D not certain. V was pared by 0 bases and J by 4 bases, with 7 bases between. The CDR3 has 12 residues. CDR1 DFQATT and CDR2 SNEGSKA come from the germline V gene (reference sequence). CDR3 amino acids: CSARDGPYEQYF. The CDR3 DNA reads TGCAGTGCTAGAGATGGACCTTACGAGCAGTACTTC.

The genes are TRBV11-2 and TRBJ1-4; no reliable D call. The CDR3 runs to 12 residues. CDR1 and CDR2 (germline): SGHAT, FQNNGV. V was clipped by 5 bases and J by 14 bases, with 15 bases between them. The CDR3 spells CASSASPLGLFF. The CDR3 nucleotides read TGTGCCAGCAGCGCCTCCCCCTTGGGGCTGTTTTTT.

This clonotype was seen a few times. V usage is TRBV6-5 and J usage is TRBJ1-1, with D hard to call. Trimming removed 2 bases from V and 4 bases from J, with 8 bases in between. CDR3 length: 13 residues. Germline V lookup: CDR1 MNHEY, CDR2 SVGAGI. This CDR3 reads CASSYEGFTEAFF. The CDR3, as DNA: TGTGCCAGCAGTTACGAGGGATTCACTGAAGCTTTCTTT.

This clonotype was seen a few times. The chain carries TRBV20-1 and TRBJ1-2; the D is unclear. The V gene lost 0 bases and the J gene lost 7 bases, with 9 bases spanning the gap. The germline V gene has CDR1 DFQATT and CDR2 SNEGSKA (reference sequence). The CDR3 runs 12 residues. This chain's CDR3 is CSARDWQVGYTF. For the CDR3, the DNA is TGCAGTGCTAGAGATTGGCAGGTTGGCTACACCTTC.

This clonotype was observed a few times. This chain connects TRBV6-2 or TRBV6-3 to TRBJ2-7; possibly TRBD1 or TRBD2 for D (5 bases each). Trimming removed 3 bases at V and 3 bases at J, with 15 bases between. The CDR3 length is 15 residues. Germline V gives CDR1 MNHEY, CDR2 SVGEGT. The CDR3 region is CASSYGTYAFYEQYF. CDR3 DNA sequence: TGTGCCAGCAGTTATGGGACGTATGCGTTCTACGAGCAGTACTTC.

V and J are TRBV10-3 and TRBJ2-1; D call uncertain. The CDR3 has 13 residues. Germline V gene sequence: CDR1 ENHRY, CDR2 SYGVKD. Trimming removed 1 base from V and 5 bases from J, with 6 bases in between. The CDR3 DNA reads TGTGCCATCAGTGAGTTCTGGGACAATGAGCAGTTCTTC. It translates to CAISEFWDNEQFF.

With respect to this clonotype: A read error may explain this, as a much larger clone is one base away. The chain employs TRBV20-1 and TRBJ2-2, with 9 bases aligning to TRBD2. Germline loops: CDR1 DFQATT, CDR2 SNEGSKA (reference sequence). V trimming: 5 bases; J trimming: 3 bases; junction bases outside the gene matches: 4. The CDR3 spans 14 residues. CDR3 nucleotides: TGCAGTGCTCTTCGACTAGCGGACACCGGGGAGCTGTTTTTT. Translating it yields CSALRLADTGELFF.

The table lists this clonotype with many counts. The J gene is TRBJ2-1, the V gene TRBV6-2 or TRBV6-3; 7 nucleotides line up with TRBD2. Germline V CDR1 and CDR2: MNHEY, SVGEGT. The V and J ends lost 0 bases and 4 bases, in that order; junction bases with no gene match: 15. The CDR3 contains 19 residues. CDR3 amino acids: CASSYSNSHSSGFYNEQFF. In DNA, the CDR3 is TGTGCCAGCAGTTACTCGAACAGCCACTCTAGCGGATTTTACAATGAGCAGTTCTTC.

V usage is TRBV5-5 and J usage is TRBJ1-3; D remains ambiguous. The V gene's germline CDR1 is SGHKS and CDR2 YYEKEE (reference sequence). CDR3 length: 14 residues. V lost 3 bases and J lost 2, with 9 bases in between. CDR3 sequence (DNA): TGTGCCAGCAGCTGGGCCGGGGCTGGAAACACCATATATTTT. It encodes CASSWAGAGNTIYF.

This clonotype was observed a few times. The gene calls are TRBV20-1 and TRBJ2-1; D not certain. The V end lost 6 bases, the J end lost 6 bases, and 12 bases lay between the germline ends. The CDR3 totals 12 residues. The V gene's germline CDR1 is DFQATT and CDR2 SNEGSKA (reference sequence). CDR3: CSAAPTANEQFF. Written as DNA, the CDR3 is TGCAGTGCCGCCCCCACCGCCAATGAGCAGTTCTTC.

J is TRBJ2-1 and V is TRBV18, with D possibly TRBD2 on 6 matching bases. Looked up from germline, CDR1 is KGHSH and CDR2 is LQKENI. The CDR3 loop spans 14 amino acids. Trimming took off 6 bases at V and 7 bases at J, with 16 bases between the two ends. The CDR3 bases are TGTGCCAGCTCGATCGGGAGCACGGGAAATGAGCAGTTCTTC. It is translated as CASSIGSTGNEQFF.

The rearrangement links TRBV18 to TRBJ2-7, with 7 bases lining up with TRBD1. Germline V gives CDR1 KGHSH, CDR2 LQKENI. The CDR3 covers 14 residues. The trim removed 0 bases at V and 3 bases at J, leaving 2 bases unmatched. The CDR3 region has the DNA TGTGCCAGCTCACCACCGGACAGGAGCTACGAGCAGTACTTC. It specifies CASSPPDRSYEQYF.

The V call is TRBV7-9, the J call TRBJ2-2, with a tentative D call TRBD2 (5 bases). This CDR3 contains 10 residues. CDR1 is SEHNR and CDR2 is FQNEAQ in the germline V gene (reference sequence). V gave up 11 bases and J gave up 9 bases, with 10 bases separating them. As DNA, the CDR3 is TGTGCCCTTGAGGGTCGGGAGCTGTTTTTT. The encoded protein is CALEGRELFF.

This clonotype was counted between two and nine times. This CDR3 reads CASSPGQLNEKLFF. The CDR3 bases are TGTGCCAGCAGCCCGGGACAGCTTAATGAAAAACTGTTTTTT. V is TRBV14 and J is TRBJ1-4, with 7 positions matching TRBD1. J lost 4 bases, V lost 4 bases, and 3 bases had no gene match. CDR1 and CDR2 (germline): SGHDN, FVKESK. The CDR3 spans 14 residues.

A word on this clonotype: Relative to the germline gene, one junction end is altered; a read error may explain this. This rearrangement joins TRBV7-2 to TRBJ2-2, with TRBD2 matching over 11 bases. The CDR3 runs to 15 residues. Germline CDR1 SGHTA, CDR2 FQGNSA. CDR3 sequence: CASTLLAGDTRELFF. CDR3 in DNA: TGTGCCAGCACCCTACTAGCGGGAGACACCAGGGAGCTGTTTTTT.

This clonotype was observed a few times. This CDR3 reads CSALGPDSGNTIYF. The CDR3 coding sequence is TGCAGTGCCCTAGGGCCCGACTCTGGAAACACCATATATTTT. The chain combines TRBV20-1 with TRBJ1-3; D uncertain. The V end was cut by 6 bases, the J end by 0 bases, with 12 bases between. Germline CDR1 reads DFQATT; CDR2 reads SNEGSKA (reference sequence). The CDR3 is 14 residues long.